These 27 T cell receptor beta chains came from one sample sequenced in a study of blood T cell repertoires in COVID-19. Generated by immunoSEQ multiplex PCR, the TCRdb table keeps only in-frame clones and is missing some. The sample records about 140,000 clones, around 81% being singletons. The sequenced sample was peripheral blood. The receptor source for this set is a human donor in a cohort sampled during active COVID-19.

V gene TRBV11-2 combines with J gene TRBJ2-3; 9 bases are a match to TRBD2. The CDR3 has 16 residues. The J segment lost 3 bases and the V segment lost 5 bases, leaving 9 bases of the junction unmatched. The germline V gene encodes CDR1 SGHAT and CDR2 FQNNGV. CDR3 protein: CASSRLVGLATDTQYF. The CDR3 DNA reads as TGTGCCAGCAGCCGACTCGTGGGACTAGCAACAGATACGCAGTATTTT.

The rearrangement uses TRBV7-2 and TRBJ2-3, with D possibly TRBD2 on 6 matching bases. The CDR3 runs to 15 residues. From germline, CDR1 is SGHTA and CDR2 FQGNSA. Trimming shortened V by 3 bases and J by 3 bases, and 13 bases separated the two germline ends. The CDR3 sequence: CASSLEGTGTDTQYF. The CDR3 region has the DNA TGTGCCAGCAGCTTGGAGGGAACGGGTACAGATACGCAGTATTTT.

The V gene is TRBV19, the J gene TRBJ1-5; TRBD1 agrees at 11 bases. With 11 bases clipped from V and 5 bases from J, the junction kept 8 bases outside the gene matches. Looked up from germline, CDR1 is LNHDA and CDR2 is SQIVND (reference sequence). CDR3 length equals 14 residues. The CDR3 DNA follows: TGTGCCGGAGGGGGACAGGGGGTTCATCAGCCCCAGCATTTT. Amino acids: CAGGGQGVHQPQHF.

The V call is TRBV5-1, the J call TRBJ2-1; TRBD2 is a possible D gene (6 bases). V was trimmed by 0 bases and J by 9 bases, leaving 10 bases between them. This CDR3 is built from 13 residues. Germline V gene lookup returns CDR1 SGHRS and CDR2 YFSETQ. The CDR3 DNA follows: TGCGCCAGCAGCTTGGAGCTGGGGGGTGAGCAGTTCTTC. Its protein is CASSLELGGEQFF.

The rearrangement uses TRBV10-3 and TRBJ2-3; D perhaps matches TRBD1 (6 bases). Deletions cut 5 bases from V and 1 base from J, with 16 bases between. CDR3 length equals 16 residues. CDR1 is ENHRY and CDR2 is SYGVKD in the germline V gene. The CDR3 DNA reads as TGTGCCATCAGTCCCTCGGGTCCAGGGGGCACAGATACGCAGTATTTT. Its protein product is CAISPSGPGGTDTQYF.

The chain carries TRBV9 and TRBJ1-3, with TRBD1 identical over 8 bases. This CDR3 spans 16 amino acids. The V and J ends lost 3 bases and 4 bases, in that order; junction bases with no gene match: 9. The germline V gene encodes CDR1 SGDLS and CDR2 YYNGEE. The DNA of the CDR3 is TGTGCCAGCAGCGCCTCATCGACAGGGGTAGGAAACACCATATATTTT. Protein sequence: CASSASSTGVGNTIYF.

The chain joins TRBV7-9 to TRBJ2-4, with 11 bases lining up with TRBD2. Trimming took 4 bases from V and 8 from J; bases not matched to a gene: 4. Per the germline V gene, CDR1 is SEHNR and CDR2 is FQNEAQ (reference sequence). The CDR3 spans 14 residues. In nucleotides, the CDR3 is TGTGCCAGCAGCTCGACTAGCGGGAAATACATTCAGTACTTC. Amino acids: CASSSTSGKYIQYF.

This clone was seen only a few times. The chain combines TRBV11-3 with TRBJ1-4; D not resolved. The CDR3 spans 12 residues. Between the trimmed V and J ends, which lost 5 bases and 10 bases, there was a span of 11 bases. Germline-derived CDR1 and CDR2 are SGHNT and YENEEA. DNA of the CDR3: TGTGCCAGCAGCCAAGACAAGGTAAAACTGTTTTTT. Translating it yields CASSQDKVKLFF.

This chain joins TRBV19 and TRBJ2-2; 9 nucleotides agree with TRBD1. The CDR3 covers 14 residues. V shed 5 bases, J shed 6 bases, and the junction held 4 bases outside the gene matches. From germline, CDR1 is LNHDA and CDR2 SQIVND (reference sequence). The CDR3 sequence: CASSLTGGAGELFF. In DNA form, the CDR3 reads TGTGCCAGTAGTCTGACAGGGGGTGCCGGGGAGCTGTTTTTT.

The V and J genes are TRBV5-8 and TRBJ2-3; D is possibly TRBD2 (6 bases). Looked up from germline, CDR1 is SGHTS and CDR2 is YDEGEE. Trimming left V 2 bases short and J 5 bases short, with 12 bases between. The CDR3 consists of 14 residues. The DNA of the CDR3 is TGTGCCAGCAGCTTACGGGGGAGAGTAGATACGCAGTATTTT. Amino acid sequence: CASSLRGRVDTQYF.

V is TRBV3-1 (or the pseudogene TRBV3-2) and J is TRBJ1-2; the D gene is possibly TRBD1 (6 bases). Per germline, CDR1 LGHDT and CDR2 YNNKEL (reference sequence). The CDR3 loop spans 13 amino acids. Trimming left V 4 bases short and J 2 bases short, with 8 bases between. The CDR3 spells CASSLTGNYGYTF. CDR3 coding DNA: TGTGCCAGCAGCCTAACAGGGAACTATGGCTACACCTTC.

V gene TRBV3-1 (or the pseudogene TRBV3-2) combines with J gene TRBJ1-3; maybe TRBD1 (6 bases). The CDR3 contains 15 residues. CDR1 is LGHDT and CDR2 is YNNKEL in the germline V gene (reference sequence). V shed 4 bases and J shed 9 bases, with 19 bases lying between them. The CDR3 DNA reads TGTGCCAGCAGCCCTCCCGGGGGGGCGGTGGGCACCATATATTTT. It codes for CASSPPGGAVGTIYF.

The gene calls are TRBV7-2 and TRBJ2-7, with TRBD2 matching 10 bases. This CDR3 is 15 amino acids long. V lost 5 bases to trimming and J lost 2 bases; unmatched junction nucleotides: 6. Germline V gives CDR1 SGHTA, CDR2 FQGNSA. CDR3 nucleotide sequence: TGTGCCAGCAGCCCCGGTCTAGCGGGGGCCTACGAGCAGTACTTC. Translation: CASSPGLAGAYEQYF.

The rearrangement uses TRBV28 and TRBJ1-5; the D gene is possibly TRBD1 (6 bases). CDR3 length equals 14 residues. Trimming pared 6 bases from V and 7 bases from J, leaving 16 bases between. The germline V gene encodes CDR1 MDHEN and CDR2 SYDVKM. The DNA of the CDR3 is TGTGCCAGCAGGGCATCTACAGGGTACCAGCCCCAGCATTTT. Protein: CASRASTGYQPQHF.

This chain joins TRBV7-2 and TRBJ1-6, with 10 bases identical to TRBD1. This CDR3 region has 16 residues. Per germline, CDR1 SGHTA and CDR2 FQGNSA. V shed 0 bases and J 8 bases; nucleotides not matched to a gene: 4. The CDR3 loop reads CASSLAGTGVDSPLHF. The DNA of the CDR3 is TGTGCCAGCAGCTTAGCGGGGACAGGGGTCGATTCACCCCTCCACTTT.

This clone was counted only a few times. This chain links TRBV5-1 with TRBJ2-7; TRBD2 matches at 14 bases. CDR3 size: 17 residues. V shed 4 bases, J shed 4 bases, and the junction held 10 bases outside the gene matches. Germline CDR1 SGHRS, CDR2 YFSETQ. This CDR3 reads CASSPGTSGRGSYEQYF. The CDR3 DNA reads TGCGCCAGCAGCCCCGGGACTAGCGGGAGAGGTTCGTACGAGCAGTACTTC.

Comment on this clone: One end of the junction varies from germline; a read error may be responsible. The chain uses TRBV28 and TRBJ1-1, with D possibly matching TRBD1 (6 bases). In germline, CDR1 is MDHEN, CDR2 SYDVKM. This CDR3 is 13 amino acids long. The CDR3 DNA is TGTGCCAGCAGTTTAAGGGGGAACTCTGAAGCTTTCTTT. The encoded protein is CASSLRGNSEAFF.

V usage is TRBV29-1 and J usage is TRBJ2-1; perhaps TRBD2 as D (6 bases). V lost 0 bases to trimming and J lost 2 bases, with 17 bases between them. CDR1 is SQVTM and CDR2 is ANQGSEA in the germline V gene. This CDR3 contains 17 residues. The CDR3 DNA reads TGCAGCGTTGAAGATCAATTAGCGGTCAACCCCTACAATGAGCAGTTCTTC. Translated, it gives CSVEDQLAVNPYNEQFF.

The rearrangement links TRBV19 to TRBJ2-2; perhaps TRBD2 as D (6 bases). The CDR3 totals 14 residues. V shed 2 bases and J shed 6 bases, with 10 bases lying between them. The germline V gene has CDR1 LNHDA and CDR2 SQIVND (reference sequence). The CDR3 loop is CASSILRDAGELFF. The CDR3, as DNA: TGTGCCAGTAGTATATTGCGGGACGCCGGGGAGCTGTTTTTT.

This chain uses TRBV12-3 or TRBV12-4 with TRBJ2-7; a weak D match, TRBD2 (5 bases). This CDR3 has 13 residues. Between the trimmed V and J ends, which lost 6 bases and 6 bases, there was a span of 15 bases. CDR3 loop: CASSTTLGGEQYF. The DNA of the CDR3 is TGTGCCAGCAGCACCACCCTAGGAGGCGAGCAGTACTTC.

The CDR3 sequence is CAISSGTTTYEQYF. In nucleotides, the CDR3 is TGTGCCATCAGTTCCGGGACTACTACCTACGAGCAGTACTTC. J is TRBJ2-7 and V is TRBV10-3, with 7 bases lining up with TRBD2. The junction had 6 bases not matched to a gene; V was cut back by 5 bases and J by 2 bases. Per germline, CDR1 ENHRY and CDR2 SYGVKD. This CDR3 has 14 residues.

The rearrangement joins TRBV7-3 to TRBJ2-1; 8 bases align to TRBD2. The CDR3 is 15 amino acids. V was pared by 1 base and J by 7 bases, with 6 bases of the junction left unmatched. Germline V gene sequence: CDR1 SGHTA, CDR2 FQGTGA. CDR3 DNA sequence: TGTGCCAGCAGCTTAAATAGCGGGAAAAATAATGAGCAGTTCTTC. It translates to CASSLNSGKNNEQFF.

The chain is built from TRBV28 and TRBJ1-5; D gene ambiguous. Between the trimmed V and J ends, which lost 5 bases and 11 bases, there was a span of 22 bases. Germline-derived CDR1 and CDR2 are MDHEN and SYDVKM. The CDR3 has 15 residues. In DNA, the CDR3 is TGTGCCAGCAGTCCTGAGGGCAGCCGTTCCCAGACCCAGCATTTT. It encodes CASSPEGSRSQTQHF. Supplemented by reference TRBV28 and TRBJ1-5, the full variable domain reads DVKVTQSSRYLVKRTGEKVFLECVQDMDHENMFWYRQDPGLGLRLIYFSYDVKMKEKGDIPEGYSVSREKKERFSLILESASTNQTSMYLCASSPEGSRSQTQHFGDGTRLSIL.

The chain has TRBV11-2 and TRBJ2-1, with 12 bases matching TRBD2. The CDR3 length is 15 residues. Germline values: CDR1 SGHAT, CDR2 FQNNGV. Losses at the gene ends were 8 bases for V and 9 bases for J; bases not matched to a gene: 11. The CDR3: CASDAGLAGMVEQFF. Here the CDR3 DNA reads TGTGCCAGCGACGCCGGACTAGCGGGAATGGTTGAGCAGTTCTTC.

V is TRBV7-6 and J is TRBJ2-1; 9 nucleotides agree with TRBD2. Germline loops: CDR1 SGHVS, CDR2 FNYEAQ. The CDR3 loop spans 15 amino acids. With V trimmed by 2 bases and J by 8 bases, 7 bases remained unmatched. The CDR3 here is CASSLNPASGDEQFF. CDR3 in DNA: TGTGCCAGCAGCTTAAACCCGGCTAGCGGGGATGAGCAGTTCTTC.

This clone appeared a few times. The rearrangement links TRBV4-2 to TRBJ1-1; D uncertain. The germline V gene has CDR1 LGHNA and CDR2 YNFKEQ. V was clipped by 0 bases and J by 11 bases, with 13 bases between them. The CDR3 is 13 residues long. In nucleotides, the CDR3 is TGTGCCAGCAGCCAAGAGCTTTTGAACGGGGCTTTCTTT. Its translation is CASSQELLNGAFF.

CDR3 sequence (DNA): TGTGCCAGTAGTATAGGTCGAGGGGGCGCGAGAACTGAAGCTTTCTTT. This sequence encodes CASSIGRGGARTEAFF. The gene calls are TRBV19 and TRBJ1-1; 7 nucleotides match TRBD1. This CDR3 comprises 16 residues. Germline lookup yields CDR1 LNHDA and CDR2 SQIVND (reference sequence). V gave up 1 base and J gave up 5 bases; unmatched junction bases: 10.